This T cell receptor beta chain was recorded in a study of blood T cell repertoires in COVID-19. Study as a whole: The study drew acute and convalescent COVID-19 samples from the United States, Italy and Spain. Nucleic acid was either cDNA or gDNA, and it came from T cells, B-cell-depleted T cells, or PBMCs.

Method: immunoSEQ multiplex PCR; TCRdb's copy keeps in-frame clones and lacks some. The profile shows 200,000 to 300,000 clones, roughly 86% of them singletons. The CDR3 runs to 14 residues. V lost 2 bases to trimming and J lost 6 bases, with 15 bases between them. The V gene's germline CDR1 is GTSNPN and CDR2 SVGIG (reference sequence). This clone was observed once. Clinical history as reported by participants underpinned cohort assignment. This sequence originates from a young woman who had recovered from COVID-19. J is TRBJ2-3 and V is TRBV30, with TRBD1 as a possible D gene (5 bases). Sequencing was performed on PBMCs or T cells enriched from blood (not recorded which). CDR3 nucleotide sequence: TGTGCCTGGAGTCGGACACGGTCAGGGGATACGCAGTATTTT. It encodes CAWSRTRSGDTQYF.